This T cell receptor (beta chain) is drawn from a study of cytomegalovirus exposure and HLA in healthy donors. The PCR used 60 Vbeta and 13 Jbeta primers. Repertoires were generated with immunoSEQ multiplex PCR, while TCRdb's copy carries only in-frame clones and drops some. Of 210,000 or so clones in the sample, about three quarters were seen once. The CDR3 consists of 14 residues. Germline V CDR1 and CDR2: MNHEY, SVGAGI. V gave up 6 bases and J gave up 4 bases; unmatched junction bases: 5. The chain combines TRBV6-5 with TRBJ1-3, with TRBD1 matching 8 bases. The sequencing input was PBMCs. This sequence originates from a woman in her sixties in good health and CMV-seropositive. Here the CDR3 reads CASSQGARGNTIYF. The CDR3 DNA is TGTGCCAGCAGCCAGGGGGCGCGGGGAAACACCATATATTTT.